This T cell receptor beta chain was sequenced for a study of tumor and adjacent non-tumor tissue in lung cancer. A modified ARM-PCR protocol with three rounds of nested PCR amplified TCRbeta. Via MiXCR, TCRdb re-called the multiplex PCR reads, giving one row per CDR3 protein. The table lists around 40,000 distinct CDR3 sequences, roughly 60% of them singletons. RNA was extracted from bulk tissue without any cell sorting. The normal lung tissue was taken more than 3 cm from the tumor edge. A remark on this clonotype: What it binds is not known.

The study's findings and limits: Significantly higher TCR diversity was found in tumor than normal lung. Top 100 clones took a larger repertoire share in normal lung.

The CDR3 consists of 14 residues. The junction had 5 bases not matched to a gene; V was cut back by 2 bases and J by 5 bases. CDR1 and CDR2 from the germline V gene are SGHRS and YFSETQ. Sequencing was carried out using distant non-tumor lung tissue. The chain links TRBV5-1 to TRBJ2-3, with 7 bases matching TRBD1. This clonotype was sampled from a man aged 50 to 59 with non-small cell lung cancer. CDR3 sequence: CASSFGQAGDTQYF. In DNA form, the CDR3 reads TGCGCCAGCAGCTTCGGACAGGCGGGAGATACGCAGTATTTT.